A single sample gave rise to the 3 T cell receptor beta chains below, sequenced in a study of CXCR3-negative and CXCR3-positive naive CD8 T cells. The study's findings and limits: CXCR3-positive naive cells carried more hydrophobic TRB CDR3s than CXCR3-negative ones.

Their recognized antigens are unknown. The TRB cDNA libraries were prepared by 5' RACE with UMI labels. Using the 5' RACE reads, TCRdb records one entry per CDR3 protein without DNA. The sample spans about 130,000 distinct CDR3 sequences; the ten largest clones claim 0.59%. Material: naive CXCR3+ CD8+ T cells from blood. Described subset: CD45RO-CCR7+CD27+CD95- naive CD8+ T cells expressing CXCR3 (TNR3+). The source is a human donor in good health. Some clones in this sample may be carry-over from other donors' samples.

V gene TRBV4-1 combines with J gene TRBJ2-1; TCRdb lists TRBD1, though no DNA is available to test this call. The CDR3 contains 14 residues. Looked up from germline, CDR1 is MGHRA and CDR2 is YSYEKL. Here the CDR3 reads CASSQDPGGIEQFF.

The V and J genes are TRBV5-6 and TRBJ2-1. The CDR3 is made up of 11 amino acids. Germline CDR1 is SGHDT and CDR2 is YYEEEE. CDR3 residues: CASSLTDEQFF. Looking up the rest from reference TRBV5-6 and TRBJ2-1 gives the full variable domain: DAGVTQSPTHLIKTRGQQVTLRCSPKSGHDTVSWYQQALGQGPQFIFQYYEEEERQRGNFPDRFSGHQFPNYSSELNVNALLLGDSALYLCASSLTDEQFFGPGTRLTVL.

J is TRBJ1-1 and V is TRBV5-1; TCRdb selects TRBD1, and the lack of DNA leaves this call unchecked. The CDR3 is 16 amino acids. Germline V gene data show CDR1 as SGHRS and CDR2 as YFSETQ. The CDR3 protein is CASSLVTPGGGSEAFF.